The present T cell receptor (beta chain) was sequenced within a study of shared clonotypes between healthy human individuals. Several immunoSEQ 96-well plates shared each subset's DNA, each plate a replicate. Here immunoSEQ multiplex PCR was the method, and the copy in TCRdb shows in-frame clones only, minus some. Among some 2.1 million clones, about 95% were seen once, and the ten largest hold roughly 1%. CDR1 SGHAT and CDR2 FQNNGV come from the germline V gene. Trimming removed 5 bases from V and 3 bases from J; junction bases left unmatched: 12. The CDR3 length is 17 residues. About this clone itself: Its antigen is not known.

The study's findings and limits: Generation probabilities of non-shared clonotypes were lower (relative to those shared by all four donors). The sampled material consisted only of blood, and tissue repertoires are likely to differ.

Naive CD8 cells, CD45RO-negative and positively selected for CCR7, excluded terminally differentiated effector memory CD45RA+ cells. The donor population consisted of healthy HIV-negative adults with no recent acute infections or vaccinations. V and J are TRBV11-2 and TRBJ2-5; 10 nucleotides match TRBD1. The specimen was naive CD8+ T cells sorted from blood. This receptor was identified in a man aged 18 to 29 in good health. CDR3 nucleotide sequence: TGTGCCAGCAGCGGCGACAGGGGGCCTGTCCGTGAAGAGACCCAGTACTTC. Translation gives CASSGDRGPVREETQYF. Full variable domain (rest looked up from reference TRBV11-2 and TRBJ2-5): EAGVAQSPRYKIIEKRQSVAFWCNPISGHATLYWYQQILGQGPKLLIQFQNNGVVDDSQLPKDRFSAERLKGVDSTLKIQPAKLEDSAVYLCASSGDRGPVREETQYFGPGTRLLVL.